The 32 T cell receptor beta chains below all came from one sample that was sequenced in a study of blood T cell repertoires in COVID-19. Produced via immunoSEQ multiplex PCR; TCRdb's table is partial and in-frame only. The repertoire consists of about 210,000 clones, with over 70% occurring once and the leading ten covering 7.2%. The specimen sequenced was peripheral blood. These receptors were collected from a woman in her 70s with acute or convalescent COVID-19.

The rearrangement uses TRBV30 and TRBJ1-3; D uncertain. CDR3 length: 14 amino acids. The V gene's germline CDR1 is GTSNPN and CDR2 SVGIG (reference sequence). The V and J ends lost 0 bases and 2 bases respectively, with 8 bases between them. CDR3 sequence: CAWSVRGPGNTIYF. Written as DNA, the CDR3 is TGTGCCTGGAGTGTTAGAGGGCCTGGAAACACCATATATTTT.

The CDR3 protein is CASSLEEQGEQYF. The CDR3 bases are TGTGCCAGCAGCTTAGAGGAACAGGGGGAGCAGTACTTC. The V and J genes are TRBV11-2 and TRBJ2-7, with 7 bases identical to TRBD1. The germline CDR1 and CDR2 sequences are SGHAT and FQNNGV. The length of the CDR3 is 13 residues. The trim removed 0 bases at V and 7 bases at J, leaving 3 bases unmatched.

The V gene is TRBV9, the J gene TRBJ2-7, with 12 bases aligning to TRBD2. V trimming: 2 bases; J trimming: 6 bases; junction bases outside the gene matches: 12. Germline V gene data show CDR1 as SGDLS and CDR2 as YYNGEE. The CDR3 is 17 residues long. The CDR3 coding sequence is TGTGCCAGCAGCGTGGGCCAGACTAGCGGGGGATCGGCCGAGCAGTACTTC. This translates into CASSVGQTSGGSAEQYF.

The chain has TRBV5-3 and TRBJ1-1, with D uncertain. TRBV5-3 counts as an open reading frame of uncertain function. Trimming left V 0 bases short and J 1 base short, with 19 bases between. There are 18 residues in the CDR3. Written as DNA, the CDR3 is TGTGCCAGAAGCTTGGTTTCTAGGTCAGGACTAAAGAACACTGAAGCTTTCTTT. It specifies CARSLVSRSGLKNTEAFF.

V gene TRBV27 combines with J gene TRBJ2-6; a weak D match, TRBD1 (5 bases). This CDR3 contains 17 residues. V lost 5 bases, J lost 0 bases, and 14 bases lay in between. The germline gives CDR1 MNHEY, CDR2 SMNVEV (reference sequence). CDR3 loop: CASSEEGVSSGANVLTF. Written as DNA, the CDR3 is TGTGCCAGCAGTGAAGAAGGGGTAAGCTCTGGGGCCAACGTCCTGACTTTC.

V is TRBV5-1 and J is TRBJ2-3, with 9 positions matching TRBD1. Trimming at V came to 4 bases and at J to 5 bases, leaving 2 bases not matched to a gene. This CDR3 region has 13 residues. CDR1 and CDR2 from the germline V gene are SGHRS and YFSETQ. CDR3 residues: CASSRQGEDTQYF. The CDR3, as DNA: TGCGCCAGCAGCCGACAGGGGGAAGATACGCAGTATTTT.

V usage is TRBV19 and J usage is TRBJ2-3; 11 nucleotides match TRBD1. Trimming removed 4 bases from V and 3 bases from J; junction bases left unmatched: 6. The germline V gene has CDR1 LNHDA and CDR2 SQIVND (reference sequence). The CDR3 has 16 amino acids. DNA of the CDR3: TGTGCCAGTAGTACTAGGACAGGGGGCTTGACAGATACGCAGTATTTT. Its protein product is CASSTRTGGLTDTQYF. Variable domain in full (rest from reference TRBV19 and TRBJ2-3): DGGITQSPKYLFRKEGQNVTLSCEQNLNHDAMYWYRQDPGQGLRLIYYSQIVNDFQKGDIAEGYSVSREKKESFPLTVTSAQKNPTAFYLCASSTRTGGLTDTQYFGPGTRLTVL.

This chain joins TRBV9 and TRBJ2-2; 7 bases are shared with TRBD2. The V gene end was trimmed by 2 bases and the J gene end by 8 bases; junction bases not matched to a gene: 15. CDR1 and CDR2 (germline): SGDLS, YYNGEE. This CDR3 is built from 17 residues. CDR3 in DNA: TGTGCCAGCAGCGTGAGTGGGGGACTACCTAAGAAGGGGGAGCTGTTTTTT. Protein product: CASSVSGGLPKKGELFF.

This clone was detected only a few times. The rearrangement joins TRBV30 to TRBJ2-5; 8 bases agree with TRBD1. The J segment lost 1 base and the V segment lost 2 bases, leaving 6 bases of the junction unmatched. The CDR3 consists of 15 residues. CDR1 GTSNPN and CDR2 SVGIG come from the germline V gene (reference sequence). CDR3 nucleotides: TGTGCCTGGAGTACAGGACAGGGTAGCCAAGAGACCCAGTACTTC. Translation: CAWSTGQGSQETQYF. The entire variable domain, with the rest obtained from reference TRBV30 and TRBJ2-5, is as follows: SQTIHQWPATLVQPVGSPLSLECTVEGTSNPNLYWYRQAAGRGLQLLFYSVGIGQISSEVPQNLSASRPQDRQFILSSKKLLLSDSGFYLCAWSTGQGSQETQYFGPGTRLLVL.

This clone came up a few times. This chain joins TRBV6-4 and TRBJ2-5, with a tentative D call TRBD2 (6 bases). The CDR3 spans 15 residues. In germline, CDR1 is MRHNA, CDR2 SNTAGT. V lost 6 bases to trimming and J lost 5 bases, with 19 bases between them. The CDR3 DNA sequence: TGTGCCAGCAGCTCACGCGGGGCCGTCGGTGAGACCCAGTACTTC. It translates to CASSSRGAVGETQYF.

The chain couples TRBV25-1 to TRBJ2-7, with TRBD1 identical over 9 bases. CDR1 MGHDK and CDR2 SYGVNS come from the germline V gene. This CDR3 is built from 15 residues. With V trimmed by 3 bases and J by 1 base, 4 bases remained unmatched. CDR3 amino acids: CASSEDRGQSYEQYF. The CDR3 DNA is TGTGCCAGCAGTGAGGACAGGGGACAGTCCTACGAGCAGTACTTC.

This clone was recorded once. The gene calls are TRBV21-1 and TRBJ1-1; the table's D call of TRBD1 was not tested on the DNA. TRBV21-1 is a documented pseudogene. The CDR3 length is 16 residues. The CDR3 sequence: CASSNTSDRVVTEAFF. CDR3 coding DNA: TGTGCCAGCAGCAACACATCGGACAGGGTGGTCACTGAAGCTTTCTTT.

The rearrangement links TRBV19 to TRBJ1-1; D call uncertain. Germline V gene sequence: CDR1 LNHDA, CDR2 SQIVND (reference sequence). Trimming left V 3 bases short and J 2 bases short, with 7 bases between. This CDR3 is built from 13 residues. The CDR3 DNA follows: TGTGCCAGTAGTATTCAGGCCAACACTGAAGCTTTCTTT. Translated: CASSIQANTEAFF.

The J gene is TRBJ1-3, the V gene TRBV9; 7 bases align to TRBD1. The germline CDR1 and CDR2 sequences are SGDLS and YYNGEE. CDR3 length: 15 amino acids. After removal of 3 bases from V and 3 bases from J, the junction contained 6 bases not matched to a gene. The chain's CDR3 is CASSAATGNGNTIYF. The CDR3 DNA reads as TGTGCCAGCAGCGCCGCGACAGGGAATGGAAACACCATATATTTT.

This clone was seen once. The chain employs TRBV2 and TRBJ1-2; D is possibly TRBD1 (5 bases). This CDR3 comprises 12 residues. Trimming cost V 6 bases and J 5 bases, with 10 bases left between them. Germline V lookup: CDR1 SNHLY, CDR2 FYNNEI. The CDR3 loop reads CASRDTWYGYTF. DNA of the CDR3: TGTGCCAGCAGGGACACTTGGTATGGCTACACCTTC.

This clone is a singleton in its sample. The DNA for the CDR3 is TGTGCCAGCAGCCCCGGACAGAATAGCAATCAGCCCCAGCATTTT. Translation: CASSPGQNSNQPQHF. The chain is built from TRBV6-4 and TRBJ1-5; possible D gene TRBD1, 6 bases. Germline assignment: CDR1 MRHNA and CDR2 SNTAGT. V was cut by 6 bases and J by 0 bases, with 12 bases left in between. The CDR3 is 15 residues long.

This clone was seen once. The chain uses TRBV5-1 and TRBJ2-5; 8 bases are shared with TRBD1. The J segment lost 4 bases and the V segment lost 3 bases, leaving 8 bases of the junction unmatched. Per germline, CDR1 SGHRS and CDR2 YFSETQ. This CDR3 has 15 amino acids. The CDR3 DNA follows: TGCGCCAGCAGCTCGAGACAGGGGATTAGAGAGACCCAGTACTTC. It is translated as CASSSRQGIRETQYF.

This chain connects TRBV9 to TRBJ2-1; D call uncertain. Germline V gene data show CDR1 as SGDLS and CDR2 as YYNGEE. Between the trimmed V and J ends, which lost 4 bases and 8 bases, there was a span of 10 bases. The CDR3 covers 12 residues. The CDR3 loop reads CASSLPTDEQFF. CDR3 in DNA: TGTGCCAGCAGCCTACCCACCGATGAGCAGTTCTTC.

The rearrangement uses TRBV9 and TRBJ1-1; a weak D match, TRBD1 (6 bases). Germline-derived CDR1 and CDR2 are SGDLS and YYNGEE. The CDR3 totals 14 residues. V shed 1 base and J shed 4 bases, with 11 bases lying between them. CDR3 residues: CASSVSQGSTEAFF. The CDR3 bases are TGTGCCAGCAGCGTATCCCAGGGGAGCACTGAAGCTTTCTTT.

The chain couples TRBV18 to TRBJ2-3; 10 bases line up with TRBD1. Germline-derived CDR1 and CDR2 are KGHSH and LQKENI. This CDR3 has 18 residues. V lost 3 bases and J lost 5; bases outside the gene matches: 14. The CDR3 sequence: CASSPVVIRDRGQDTQYF. The DNA for the CDR3 is TGTGCCAGCTCACCGGTTGTCATCCGGGACAGGGGTCAAGATACGCAGTATTTT. Looking up the rest from reference TRBV18 and TRBJ2-3 gives the full variable domain: NAGVMQNPRHLVRRRGQEARLRCSPMKGHSHVYWYRQLPEEGLKFMVYLQKENIIDESGMPKERFSAEFPKEGPSILRIQQVVRGDSAAYFCASSPVVIRDRGQDTQYFGPGTRLTVL.

The chain is built from TRBV11-2 and TRBJ2-3; 9 bases map to TRBD2. Germline V lookup: CDR1 SGHAT, CDR2 FQNNGV. The CDR3 sequence is 17 residues long. The V segment lost 3 bases and the J segment 0 bases; nucleotides outside the gene matches: 7. In DNA, the CDR3 is TGTGCCAGCAGCTTTGTAGGCGGGGGGGGCAGCACAGATACGCAGTATTTT. It specifies CASSFVGGGGSTDTQYF.

The chain employs TRBV25-1 and TRBJ2-5; 7 bases agree with TRBD2. The J segment lost 5 bases and the V segment lost 2 bases, leaving 8 bases of the junction unmatched. Germline CDR1 and CDR2: MGHDK and SYGVNS. CDR3 length: 15 amino acids. The CDR3 protein is CASSEDPGGGETQYF. CDR3 coding DNA: TGTGCCAGCAGTGAAGACCCCGGGGGAGGGGAGACCCAGTACTTC.

The gene calls are TRBV19 and TRBJ1-2, with D maybe TRBD1 (5 bases). Germline-derived CDR1 and CDR2 are LNHDA and SQIVND (reference sequence). V was clipped by 6 bases and J by 2 bases, with 16 bases between them. The CDR3 consists of 15 residues. For the CDR3, the DNA is TGTGCCAGTAGATCCCGCTGGGGCACCAACTATGGCTACACCTTC. This encodes CASRSRWGTNYGYTF.

The chain carries TRBV27 and TRBJ2-7; 9 bases are shared with TRBD2. The CDR3 contains 15 residues. From germline, CDR1 is MNHEY and CDR2 SMNVEV (reference sequence). The V and J ends lost 3 bases and 2 bases, in that order; junction bases with no gene match: 5. CDR3 sequence (DNA): TGTGCCAGCAGTTTCCTAGCGGGGCAACCCTACGAGCAGTACTTC. This encodes CASSFLAGQPYEQYF.

This clone was counted between two and nine times. The chain links TRBV5-1 to TRBJ2-3; TRBD2 aligns across 9 bases. CDR3 length: 14 amino acids. Germline V gives CDR1 SGHRS, CDR2 YFSETQ. With V trimmed by 9 bases and J by 6 bases, 11 bases remained unmatched. This chain's CDR3 is CATRGSSGGDTQYF. In nucleotides, the CDR3 is TGCGCCACCCGAGGGAGTAGCGGGGGTGATACGCAGTATTTT.

This rearrangement joins TRBV5-1 to TRBJ1-5; 9 bases fit TRBD1. This CDR3 is 15 amino acids long. J lost 1 base, V lost 3 bases, and 2 bases had no gene match. CDR1 and CDR2 (germline): SGHRS, YFSETQ. CDR3 amino acids: CASSSTGGSNQPQHF. Written as DNA, the CDR3 is TGCGCCAGCAGCTCTACAGGGGGCAGCAATCAGCCCCAGCATTTT.

The V gene is TRBV5-1, the J gene TRBJ2-1; 11 nucleotides agree with TRBD2. Germline CDR1 and CDR2: SGHRS and YFSETQ. J was trimmed by 7 bases and V by 4 bases; bases with no gene match: 10. There are 16 residues in the CDR3. Here the CDR3 DNA reads TGCGCCAGCAGCCTCGCCCTAGCGGGGGGCAGTAATGAGCAGTTCTTC. Encoded protein: CASSLALAGGSNEQFF.

This chain connects TRBV7-2 to TRBJ2-2, with a tentative D call TRBD2 (6 bases). Germline assignment: CDR1 SGHTA and CDR2 FQGNSA. V was pared by 2 bases and J by 5 bases, with 12 bases between. The CDR3 totals 15 residues. CDR3 coding DNA: TGTGCCAGCAGCTTAAGGGGACTTAGAACCGGGGAGCTGTTTTTT. Translation gives CASSLRGLRTGELFF.

This clone was detected only once. V usage is TRBV4-3 and J usage is TRBJ1-3; the match to TRBD1 covers 10 bases. Germline values: CDR1 LGHNA, CDR2 YSLEER. V trimming: 3 bases; J trimming: 2 bases; junction bases outside the gene matches: 4. The CDR3 runs to 16 residues. CDR3 loop: CASSQGGQGTGNTIYF. DNA for the CDR3: TGCGCCAGCAGCCAGGGGGGACAGGGGACTGGAAACACCATATATTTT.

CDR3 in amino acids: CASSLLSQGRAGELFF. CDR3 in DNA: TGTGCCAGCAGTTTATTATCTCAGGGGAGGGCAGGGGAGCTGTTTTTT. V gene TRBV27 combines with J gene TRBJ2-2, with a possible D match to TRBD2 (7 bases). Trimming took off 1 base at V and 8 bases at J, with 17 bases between the two ends. The CDR3 extends over 16 amino acids. Per germline, CDR1 MNHEY and CDR2 SMNVEV (reference sequence).

The chain uses TRBV7-2 and TRBJ2-3; 9 bases are a match to TRBD2. The CDR3 runs to 15 residues. The V gene's germline CDR1 is SGHTA and CDR2 FQGNSA. The ends lost 3 bases at V and 6 bases at J; junction bases unmatched: 7. CDR3 nucleotides: TGTGCCAGCAGCTTTAGCGGGGGCCTCAGGGATACGCAGTATTTT. It specifies CASSFSGGLRDTQYF.

J is TRBJ2-1 and V is TRBV4-3; D is unclear. The CDR3 sequence is 15 residues long. In germline, CDR1 is LGHNA, CDR2 YSLEER. V was pared by 0 bases and J by 2 bases, with 8 bases between. The CDR3 reads CASSQEMRTYNEQFF. The CDR3 DNA sequence: TGCGCCAGCAGCCAAGAGATGCGGACCTACAATGAGCAGTTCTTC.